This TCR beta chain was documented in a study of hypomethylating agent response in myelodysplastic syndrome. Study overall: Donors were myelodysplastic syndrome patients: 2 female, under 10 male. About six patients responded with complete response or hematologic improvement; a few did not.

Sequencing used immunoSEQ multiplex PCR; TCRdb keeps in-frame clones, though not all of them. The table lists 5,500 to 6,500 clones, about 82% of them singletons. The CDR3 contains 19 residues. With V trimmed by 0 bases and J by 0 bases, 11 bases remained unmatched. Germline V gives CDR1 LGHNA, CDR2 YNFKEQ. The rearrangement links TRBV4-2 to TRBJ2-3; the match to TRBD2 covers 8 bases. The receptor was isolated from a human donor with myelodysplastic syndrome. Material: bone marrow, obtained before or after starting hypomethylating agent treatment for myelodysplastic syndrome (not recorded which). In DNA, the CDR3 is TGTGCCAGCAGCCAAGAGTTACCGGCTAGCGGGCTGAGCACAGATACGCAGTATTTT. Its protein is CASSQELPASGLSTDTQYF.